This TCR beta chain was identified in a study of blood T cells in healthy people across ages. Per the germline V gene, CDR1 is SGHRS and CDR2 is YFSETQ. This CDR3 comprises 14 residues. Sample-barcoded 5' priming and a J-beta primer mix drove a second PCR of roughly 6 to 12 cycles. In TCRdb, the 5' RACE reads were re-called with MiXCR into one record per CDR3 protein. This table has 850,000 to 1,300,000 distinct CDR3 sequences, 40% to 55% appearing once. Collection of roughly 9.8 milliliters of peripheral blood was performed for each donor. Material for sequencing was blood. V and J are TRBV5-1 and TRBJ2-4, with 7 positions matching TRBD2. The J call may not be correct, given that the DNA end is closer to TRBJ2-7. The sequence was obtained from a woman aged 55-69 years in good health. CDR3 sequence: CASSLERDSNEQYF. Here the CDR3 DNA reads TGCGCCAGCAGCTTGGAGCGGGATTCCAACGAGCAGTACTTC.